One sample yielded the 14 T cell receptor beta chains listed below, sequenced in a study of blood T cells in healthy people across ages. It was with a sample-barcoded 5' primer and a J-beta primer mix that a second PCR of roughly 6 to 12 cycles was run. MiXCR, applied by TCRdb to the 5' RACE reads, yields one record per CDR3 protein. The table shows about 290,000 distinct CDR3 sequences, with around 27% occurring only once. Sequenced sample: blood. The source is a woman aged 65 to 85 in good health.

There are a few counts of this clonotype. The chain recombines TRBV5-1 with TRBJ2-2, with 8 bases fitting TRBD2. Looked up from germline, CDR1 is SGHRS and CDR2 is YFSETQ. This CDR3 region has 15 residues. Trimming at V came to 6 bases and at J to 4 bases, leaving 8 bases not matched to a gene. CDR3 DNA: TGCGCCAGCAACCGCGGGAGCGGGGGCACCGGGGAGCTGTTTTTT. Translated, it gives CASNRGSGGTGELFF. Looking up the rest from reference TRBV5-1 and TRBJ2-2 gives the full variable domain: KAGVTQTPRYLIKTRGQQVTLSCSPISGHRSVSWYQQTPGQGLQFLFEYFSETQRNKGNFPGRFSGRQFSNSRSEMNVSTLELGDSALYLCASNRGSGGTGELFFGEGSRLTVL.

J is TRBJ2-3 and V is TRBV28, with D possibly being TRBD2 (5 bases). The CDR3 runs to 14 residues. The V gene's germline CDR1 is MDHEN and CDR2 SYDVKM. V lost 6 bases and J 9 bases, leaving 19 bases between the germline ends. CDR3 in DNA: TGTGCCAGCAGCCCTCCACATCGGACTGGGACGCAGTATTTT. Translated: CASSPPHRTGTQYF.

This clonotype was seen a few times. The chain links TRBV6-1 to TRBJ2-7; D is undetermined. The germline gives CDR1 MNHNS, CDR2 SASEGT. The CDR3 has 15 amino acids. V gave up 1 base and J gave up 2 bases, with 12 bases separating them. CDR3 amino acids: CASSEVVGYTYEQYF. CDR3 nucleotide sequence: TGTGCCAGCAGTGAAGTAGTGGGATATACCTACGAGCAGTACTTC.

This clonotype was observed a handful of times. The chain carries TRBV29-1 and TRBJ2-2; D possibly matches TRBD1 or TRBD2 (5 bases each). V lost 7 bases, J lost 7 bases, and 19 bases lay in between. The CDR3 has 14 amino acids. Germline V CDR1 and CDR2: SQVTM, ANQGSEA. The CDR3 sequence: CSAEGREESGELFF. For the CDR3, the DNA is TGCAGCGCCGAGGGCAGGGAAGAGAGCGGGGAGCTGTTTTTT.

This clonotype has a count of ten or more. V usage is TRBV5-1 and J usage is TRBJ1-4, with 8 bases fitting TRBD1. Germline V lookup: CDR1 SGHRS, CDR2 YFSETQ. The CDR3 runs 14 residues. J lost 5 bases, V lost 5 bases, and 5 bases had no gene match. The CDR3 loop reads CASRTGTGNEKLFF. The CDR3 coding sequence is TGCGCCAGCAGAACCGGGACAGGAAATGAAAAACTGTTTTTT.

This clonotype was counted between two and nine times. The rearrangement links TRBV20-1 to TRBJ2-1; 8 positions match TRBD1. V shed 5 bases, J shed 8 bases, and the junction held 8 bases outside the gene matches. Germline lookup yields CDR1 DFQATT and CDR2 SNEGSKA (reference sequence). This CDR3 has 13 amino acids. The CDR3 coding sequence is TGCAGTGCTGCAAGGACAGGGTTCGATGAGCAGTTCTTC. It yields the protein CSAARTGFDEQFF.

This chain joins TRBV28 and TRBJ1-3; tentatively, D is TRBD1 (6 bases). V gave up 8 bases and J gave up 4 bases, with 15 bases separating them. The CDR3 is 14 amino acids. Germline V gene lookup returns CDR1 MDHEN and CDR2 SYDVKM. CDR3 sequence reads: CASLKGGAGNTIYF. DNA of the CDR3: TGTGCCAGCCTTAAGGGGGGTGCAGGAAACACCATATATTTT.

This clonotype has just a few counts. J is TRBJ1-2 and V is TRBV7-2, with D unresolved. Germline CDR1 SGHTA, CDR2 FQGNSA. Trimming stripped 6 bases from V and 2 bases from J, with 19 bases between. The CDR3 runs 16 residues. This chain's CDR3 is CASSVAGIPFNYGYTF. The DNA of the CDR3 is TGTGCCAGCAGTGTGGCGGGGATTCCTTTCAACTATGGCTACACCTTC.

This clonotype was observed at least ten times. The chain uses TRBV28 and TRBJ1-1, with unresolved D. V dropped 8 bases and J dropped 0 bases, with 16 bases sitting between them. Germline CDR1 MDHEN, CDR2 SYDVKM. The CDR3 loop spans 15 amino acids. CDR3 in DNA: TGTGCCAGCGTTAAAATGGACGGGATGAACACTGAAGCTTTCTTT. Protein: CASVKMDGMNTEAFF.

In the case of this clonotype: One end of the junction varies from germline; a read error may be responsible. The rearrangement joins TRBV20-1 to TRBJ2-6; D remains ambiguous. The CDR3 is made up of 15 amino acids. Germline V gives CDR1 DFQATT, CDR2 SNEGSKA (reference sequence). Written as DNA, the CDR3 is TGCAGTACCTCGGCCACAAAGTCTGGAGCCAACGTCCTGACTTTC. Translated, it gives CSTSATKSGANVLTF.

The V call is TRBV7-9, the J call TRBJ2-2; maybe TRBD1 (6 bases). Germline V gene data show CDR1 as SEHNR and CDR2 as FQNEAQ (reference sequence). The CDR3 sequence is 15 residues long. Between the trimmed V and J ends, which lost 5 bases and 6 bases, there was a span of 16 bases. CDR3 amino acids: CASSTGQTNPGELFF. The DNA for the CDR3 is TGTGCCAGCAGCACAGGACAGACTAACCCCGGGGAGCTGTTTTTT.

In this sample, this clonotype turned up many times. The chain links TRBV10-3 to TRBJ2-3; 8 bases fit TRBD2. Germline V lookup: CDR1 ENHRY, CDR2 SYGVKD. This CDR3 spans 14 amino acids. V lost 8 bases to trimming and J lost 0 bases; unmatched junction nucleotides: 4. This chain's CDR3 is CAIGPSGSTDTQYF. The CDR3 bases are TGTGCCATCGGCCCTAGCGGGAGCACAGATACGCAGTATTTT.

This clonotype was counted between two and nine times. The genes are TRBV5-1 and TRBJ2-1, with D tentatively TRBD2 (5 bases). CDR1 is SGHRS and CDR2 is YFSETQ in the germline V gene. The CDR3 consists of 14 residues. The V and J ends lost 1 base and 5 bases respectively, with 10 bases between them. The CDR3 loop reads CASSLMRADNEQFF. DNA for the CDR3: TGCGCCAGCAGCTTGATGCGGGCCGACAATGAGCAGTTCTTC.

This clonotype was found a few times. This chain connects TRBV10-3 to TRBJ1-3; D not resolved. The CDR3 is made up of 13 amino acids. Germline V gene sequence: CDR1 ENHRY, CDR2 SYGVKD. The germline V and J ends were trimmed by 2 bases and 3 bases, with 5 bases remaining between them. The CDR3 DNA sequence: TGTGCCATCAGTGAGGCGGTTGGAAACACCATATATTTT. Its translation is CAISEAVGNTIYF.